This T cell receptor (beta chain) came from a study of blood T cell repertoires in COVID-19. The table came from immunoSEQ multiplex PCR; TCRdb's copy has only in-frame clones and leaves some out. This repertoire shows 200,000 to 250,000 clones, 70% to 85% found once; its top ten account for roughly 10%. The CDR3 runs 14 residues. The germline CDR1 and CDR2 sequences are MNHEY and SMNVEV (reference sequence). The V segment lost 3 bases and the J segment 0 bases; nucleotides outside the gene matches: 1. This rearrangement joins TRBV27 to TRBJ2-7; 8 bases agree with TRBD1. The source is a man at least 80 years old with acute or convalescent COVID-19. The specimen sequenced was peripheral blood. CDR3 amino acids: CASSFGQGSYEQYF. CDR3 coding DNA: TGTGCCAGCAGTTTCGGACAGGGCTCCTACGAGCAGTACTTC.